One and the same sample provided the 17 T cell receptor beta chains below, sequenced in a study of beta chain features in type 1 diabetes. Regarding the study as a whole: When Type 1 diabetes patients were examined, their TCRB CDR3s proved moderately but significantly shorter in all four CD4+ subsets.

Every isolated RNA sample was fully reverse transcribed, so sequencing captured expressed TCRB transcripts. The repertoire was sequenced with immunoSEQ multiplex PCR; TCRdb's copy has only in-frame clones and lacks some. The sample yields under 400,000 clones, roughly 13% seen once. These receptors' targets are unknown. Specimen: naive CD4+ T cells from blood. These receptors were collected from a woman aged 18-35 years with type 1 diabetes.

This clone showed up just a few times. The J gene is TRBJ2-3, the V gene TRBV7-2; 9 nucleotides align to TRBD1. This CDR3 is built from 13 residues. The V gene end was trimmed by 3 bases and the J gene end by 5 bases; junction bases not matched to a gene: 0. In germline, CDR1 is SGHTA, CDR2 FQGNSA. The CDR3 loop reads CASSLDRGDTQYF. For the CDR3, the DNA is TGTGCCAGCAGCTTGGACAGGGGAGATACGCAGTATTTT.

This clone was counted between two and nine times. The rearrangement links TRBV11-2 to TRBJ2-7; maybe TRBD2 (5 bases). V lost 4 bases, J lost 0 bases, and 13 bases lay in between. This CDR3 spans 15 amino acids. Per germline, CDR1 SGHAT and CDR2 FQNNGV. Here the CDR3 reads CASSSGLLSSYEQYF. For the CDR3, the DNA is TGTGCCAGCAGCTCCGGACTCTTGAGCTCCTACGAGCAGTACTTC.

This clone showed up just a few times. The chain joins TRBV5-1 to TRBJ2-5, with TRBD2 matching 8 bases. The CDR3 loop spans 13 amino acids. CDR1 and CDR2 from the germline V gene are SGHRS and YFSETQ. Trimming took 5 bases from V and 5 from J; bases not matched to a gene: 5. Here the CDR3 DNA reads TGCGCCAGCAGAGTAGCGGGGCTGGAGACCCAGTACTTC. Amino acids: CASRVAGLETQYF.

This clone was counted between two and nine times. The rearrangement links TRBV29-1 to TRBJ1-5, with 8 bases matching TRBD1. Germline V gene data show CDR1 as SQVTM and CDR2 as ANQGSEA. CDR3 length equals 13 residues. V trimming: 6 bases; J trimming: 2 bases; junction bases outside the gene matches: 3. The CDR3 DNA reads as TGCAGCGTAACACAGGGGGGCAATCAGCCCCAGCATTTT. Translating it yields CSVTQGGNQPQHF.

This clone turned up a few times. The chain has TRBV2 and TRBJ2-1, with 9 bases identical to TRBD1. CDR1 and CDR2 (germline): SNHLY, FYNNEI. V lost 8 bases to trimming and J lost 4 bases; unmatched junction nucleotides: 3. The CDR3 is made up of 13 amino acids. The CDR3 DNA is TGTGCCAGCGAGACAGGGGGATACAATGAGCAGTTCTTC. Translated: CASETGGYNEQFF.

The V and J genes are TRBV5-1 and TRBJ1-2; D is unclear. This CDR3 has 14 amino acids. From germline, CDR1 is SGHRS and CDR2 YFSETQ. Trimming took 0 bases from V and 2 from J, leaving 8 bases between them. CDR3 sequence (DNA): TGCGCCAGCAGCTTGGATTGGCAGAACTATGGCTACACCTTC. Encoded protein: CASSLDWQNYGYTF.

This clone came up a few times. V and J are TRBV29-1 and TRBJ1-2, with TRBD1 matching over 10 bases. Per germline, CDR1 SQVTM and CDR2 ANQGSEA. The trim removed 3 bases at V and 2 bases at J, leaving 9 bases unmatched. The CDR3 runs to 16 residues. This CDR3 reads CSVDPRTGGGNYGYTF. CDR3 sequence (DNA): TGCAGCGTTGATCCGAGGACAGGGGGGGGCAACTATGGCTACACCTTC. Full variable domain (outside the CDR3, taken from reference TRBV29-1 and TRBJ1-2): SAVISQKPSRDICQRGTSLTIQCQVDSQVTMMFWYRQQPGQSLTLIATANQGSEATYESGFVIDKFPISRPNLTFSTLTVSNMSPEDSSIYLCSVDPRTGGGNYGYTFGSGTRLTVV.

This sequence joins TRBV9 and TRBJ1-6; weak D call: TRBD1 (5 bases). The CDR3 loop spans 15 amino acids. The germline CDR1 and CDR2 sequences are SGDLS and YYNGEE. Trimming stripped 3 bases from V and 3 bases from J, with 10 bases between. CDR3 sequence (DNA): TGTGCCAGCAGCGATACTGACAGCTATAATTCACCCCTCCACTTT. Residues: CASSDTDSYNSPLHF.

The chain combines TRBV5-4 with TRBJ2-1; 10 bases agree with TRBD1. CDR3 length: 14 residues. In germline, CDR1 is SGHNT, CDR2 YYREEE (reference sequence). V gave up 5 bases and J gave up 7 bases; unmatched junction bases: 6. This CDR3 reads CASSTGQGLNEQFF. As DNA, the CDR3 is TGTGCCAGCAGTACGGGACAGGGGTTGAATGAGCAGTTCTTC.

The genes are TRBV4-3 and TRBJ2-7; 8 nucleotides agree with TRBD1. V shed 1 base, J shed 4 bases, and the junction held 6 bases outside the gene matches. The CDR3 contains 15 residues. Per the germline V gene, CDR1 is LGHNA and CDR2 is YSLEER. The DNA for the CDR3 is TGCGCCAGCAGCCAAGCAGGGACAGGATTGTACGAGCAGTACTTC. This codes for CASSQAGTGLYEQYF.

This clone came up a few times. V gene TRBV4-3 combines with J gene TRBJ2-3; the D is unclear. Deletions cut 3 bases from V and 6 bases from J, with 7 bases between. CDR3 length equals 12 residues. Germline V lookup: CDR1 LGHNA, CDR2 YSLEER. The CDR3 reads CASSQSTDTQYF. The CDR3 bases are TGCGCCAGCAGCCAGTCTACGGATACGCAGTATTTT.

This clone was detected a few times. The chain carries TRBV7-9 and TRBJ2-4; 10 nucleotides match TRBD1. V lost 5 bases to trimming and J lost 7 bases; unmatched junction nucleotides: 8. CDR1 is SEHNR and CDR2 is FQNEAQ in the germline V gene (reference sequence). The CDR3 is 15 residues long. CDR3 residues: CASSLRGTGENIQYF. The CDR3 coding sequence is TGTGCCAGCAGCCTAAGGGGGACAGGGGAGAACATTCAGTACTTC.

In this sample, this clone turned up a few times. CDR3 in amino acids: CASSLAPGEQFF. For the CDR3, the DNA is TGTGCCAGCAGCTTAGCGCCGGGGGAGCAGTTCTTC. The chain combines TRBV7-9 with TRBJ2-1, with D possibly TRBD2 on 5 matching bases. The germline V and J ends were trimmed by 0 bases and 10 bases, with 7 bases remaining between them. CDR1 is SEHNR, CDR2 FQNEAQ, per germline (reference sequence). CDR3 length: 12 residues.

This clone turned up a few times. The V and J genes are TRBV5-4 and TRBJ2-5; 8 nucleotides agree with TRBD2. V lost 5 bases and J lost 1; bases outside the gene matches: 10. The germline gives CDR1 SGHNT, CDR2 YYREEE (reference sequence). The CDR3 has 16 amino acids. In nucleotides, the CDR3 is TGTGCCAGCAGTCCACGGGGTAGCGGGGCCCAAGAGACCCAGTACTTC. As protein: CASSPRGSGAQETQYF.

This chain uses TRBV19 with TRBJ1-5, with D perhaps TRBD1 (5 bases). The CDR3 spans 13 residues. CDR1 is LNHDA and CDR2 is SQIVND in the germline V gene (reference sequence). The germline V and J ends were trimmed by 5 bases and 7 bases, with 12 bases remaining between them. The chain's CDR3 is CASSDSQRQPQHF. The CDR3, as DNA: TGTGCCAGTAGTGACAGCCAACGACAGCCCCAGCATTTT.

There are a few counts of this clone. V usage is TRBV7-9 and J usage is TRBJ1-2, with 8 bases aligning to TRBD1. The germline V gene encodes CDR1 SEHNR and CDR2 FQNEAQ (reference sequence). The CDR3 contains 13 residues. The ends lost 7 bases at V and 2 bases at J; junction bases unmatched: 3. CDR3 DNA: TGTGCCAGCACCTGGACAGGGAACTATGGCTACACCTTC. The encoded protein is CASTWTGNYGYTF.

The rearrangement links TRBV15 to TRBJ1-4, with D possibly matching TRBD1 (5 bases). The V and J ends lost 2 bases and 2 bases respectively, with 15 bases between them. The CDR3 length is 17 residues. Germline-derived CDR1 and CDR2 are LNHNV and YYDKDF (reference sequence). The CDR3 spells CATSRMGGLGTNEKLFF. The CDR3 DNA is TGTGCCACCAGCAGAATGGGGGGTCTTGGCACTAATGAAAAACTGTTTTTT.